This TCR beta chain was captured in a study of T cell responses to AZD1222 COVID-19 vaccine. The study, taken as a whole, reports: Only a handful of AZD1222 recipients, roughly 6 in all, had baseline seropositivity. Donors were mostly white British, more females; clonal diversity possibly underestimated. Distributed over spike, vaccine-associated CD4 TCRs predominated at 160-218 and 743-854.

The assay was immunoSEQ multiplex PCR, and TCRdb's table has in-frame clones only and misses some. The data show around 110,000 clones, 93% seen once. As regards this clone: Antigen: not known.

This receptor was identified in an adult in good health. The starting material was peripheral blood, obtained on day 0 of AZD1222 vaccination.

Here the CDR3 reads CASSQVSGRVQETQYF. The CDR3 DNA reads TGTGCCAGCAGCCAAGTTAGCGGGAGAGTCCAAGAGACCCAGTACTTC. V and J are TRBV3-1 (or the pseudogene TRBV3-2) and TRBJ2-5; 9 bases match TRBD2. Germline values: CDR1 LGHDT, CDR2 YNNKEL (reference sequence). V lost 1 base to trimming and J lost 1 base; unmatched junction nucleotides: 4. The CDR3 consists of 16 residues.